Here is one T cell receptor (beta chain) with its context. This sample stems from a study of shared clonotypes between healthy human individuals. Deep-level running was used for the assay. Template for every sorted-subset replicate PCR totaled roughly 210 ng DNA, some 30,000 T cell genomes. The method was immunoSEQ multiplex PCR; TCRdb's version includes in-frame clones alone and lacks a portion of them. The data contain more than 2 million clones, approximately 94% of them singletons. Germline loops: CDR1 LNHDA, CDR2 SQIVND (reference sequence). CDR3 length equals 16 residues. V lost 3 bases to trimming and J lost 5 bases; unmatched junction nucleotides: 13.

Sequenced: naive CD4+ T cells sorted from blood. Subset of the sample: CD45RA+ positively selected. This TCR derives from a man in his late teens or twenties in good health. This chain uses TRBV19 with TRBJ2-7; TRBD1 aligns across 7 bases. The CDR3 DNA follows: TGTGCCAGTAGTATTACCGGACAGGTCGGAGAAAACGAGCAGTACTTC. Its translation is CASSITGQVGENEQYF.